The rows below give T cell receptor beta chains drawn from one sample of a study of identical twins. MiXCR, applied by TCRdb to the 5' RACE reads, yields one record per CDR3 protein. The sample shows around 500,000 distinct CDR3 sequences, 12% to 15% of them seen only once. The same sample was also studied in work on yellow fever vaccine responses in identical twins.

The sequenced sample consisted of CD4+ T cells sorted from blood. These receptors were taken from a woman between 18 and 29 years old in good health. CDR3s leave out the opening cysteine and the closing phenylalanine or tryptophan. D genes are given only for firm matches.

>TRBD2|TRBV20-1
SARTSGGQSYNEQF
>TRBD1|TRBV4-2
ASSQKGQGMYEQY
>TRBD2|TRBV28
ASSRGERNEQF
>NA|TRBV28
ASSLYGVMI
>NA|TRBV20-1
STRVGETQY
>NA|TRBV10-3
AISSELSVGREQY
>TRBD1|TRBV5-8
ASTRRQGWSSYEQY
>NA|TRBV27
ASSFRRNTGELF
>TRBD1|TRBV11-1
ASSPRGRRTGNYNEQF
>NA|TRBV6-1
ASNIAGTTRSYT
>TRBD2|TRBV7-3
ASSPGGKQY
>TRBD2|TRBV20-1
SASPAGVPTDTQY
>TRBD2|TRBV3-1
ASSQVLAGNQETQY
>TRBD2|TRBV12-5
ASGLGGTSGRVVLNTGELF
>NA|TRBV20-1
SAAQGGEQY
>NA|TRBV11-2
ASSGFSGKKYNEQF
>NA|TRBV10-3
ATTTGDEETQY
>NA|TRBV6-5
ASNSREDTQY
>TRBD2|TRBV6-5
ASSYRASGSGETQY
>TRBD1|TRBV27
ASSLGVQGRVGTEAF
>NA|TRBV30
AHTRSTDTQY
>NA|TRBV6-5
ASSYGDPTYNEQF
>NA|TRBV21-1
ASPREAVQPQH
>TRBD1|TRBV27
ASSREEDRGHEQY
>TRBD1|TRBV6-6
ASRSTGTGGAF
>TRBD1|TRBV7-8
ASSFKQGKNTEAF
>NA|TRBV11-2
ASSLEGIEKTQY
>NA|TRBV2
ASSGQASYNEQF
>TRBD1|TRBV4-3
ASSPDRGRRETQY
>TRBD1|TRBV6-5
ASSYYLGQGTQPQH
>TRBD2|TRBV11-2
ASSPLAGVAQGELF
>NA|TRBV6-2/TRBV6-3
ASSKLVYNEQF
>NA|TRBV6-1
ASSRLKAGTDTQY
>TRBD1|TRBV20-1
SARDGFRGEAGNTIY
>NA|TRBV5-1
ASRKGDTEAF
>TRBD1|TRBV7-6
ASSREGTGDDGYT
>TRBD2|TRBV24-1
ATQLGRGSSYNEQF
>NA|TRBV19
ASSISAAMNTEAF
>TRBD1|TRBV6-1
ASRSRQGTTEAF
>NA|TRBV6-5
ASSYSTVGGPEAF
>TRBD2|TRBV4-3
ASSQALAGVYEQY
>TRBD2|TRBV19
ASSMLAGNTNNEQF
>TRBD1|TRBV5-1
ASSSQGGSTEAF
>NA|TRBV12-3/TRBV12-4
ASSPEDSTYNEQF
>TRBD2|TRBV20-1
SAPGGGLETQY
>NA|TRBV7-2
ASSLSQISYEQY
>TRBD2|TRBV6-5
ASSYGGSQETQY
>NA|TRBV12-3/TRBV12-4
ASSPGQPGANVLT
>TRBD1|TRBV5-1
ASSNGQGAAGELF
>NA|TRBV6-5
ASSYQDASYNEQF
>TRBD2|TRBV6-5
ASSYQTSRGTDTQY
>NA|TRBV19
ASFPSGQAAGTNEQF
>TRBD2|TRBV29-1
SVRGSIFSGSYEQY